These 32 T cell receptor beta chains originate from one sample sequenced in a study of T cell responses to AZD1222 COVID-19 vaccine (dated by TCRdb to the early 2020s). Receptor libraries were prepared by the immunoSEQ multiplex PCR assay. The source is immuneACCESS, and TCRdb retained only in-frame sequences with V and J called. Part of the clones is not carried over; for the studies checked, unresolved V genes explain less than half of this, and the remainder is unexplained. This sample is represented by 100,000 to 120,000 clones; approximately 89% of them were singletons. 35% to 50% of the sample is held by the ten biggest clonotypes. Sample time point, as interpreted from the label and publication: about 28 days (+/-7) after the second vaccine dose. The material was peripheral blood, obtained 28 days after the second AZD1222 dose. These TCRs come from an adult who received the AZD1222 COVID-19 vaccine.

This chain connects TRBV5-1 to TRBJ2-7; D may correspond to TRBD1 or TRBD2 (5 bases each). The CDR3 consists of 12 residues. With 0 bases removed from V and 5 bases from J, the gap between germline ends came to 6 bases. The germline V gene encodes CDR1 SGHRS and CDR2 YFSETQ. The chain's CDR3 is CASSLVGDEQYF. In nucleotides, the CDR3 is TGCGCCAGCAGCTTGGTGGGGGACGAGCAGTACTTC.

The V call is TRBV28, the J call TRBJ1-2, with 9 nucleotides matching TRBD1. The germline CDR1 and CDR2 sequences are MDHEN and SYDVKM. V gave up 4 bases and J gave up 8 bases; unmatched junction bases: 8. The CDR3 runs to 14 residues. CDR3 nucleotide sequence: TGTGCCAGCAGTTCGGGGACAGGGAGAGAGGGCTACACCTTC. The encoded protein is CASSSGTGREGYTF.

A single count supports this clone. The chain joins TRBV10-1 to TRBJ2-7; perhaps TRBD1 as D (5 bases). CDR1 WNHNN and CDR2 SYGVQD come from the germline V gene (reference sequence). CDR3 length: 13 amino acids. The V end was cut by 7 bases, the J end by 5 bases, with 15 bases between. CDR3 sequence: CASNRDGRDEQYF. The CDR3 DNA follows: TGCGCCAGCAATCGCGACGGCAGGGACGAGCAGTACTTC.

The gene calls are TRBV7-2 and TRBJ2-7, with 7 bases identical to TRBD2. The CDR3 has 13 amino acids. Trimming at V came to 3 bases and at J to 7 bases, leaving 6 bases not matched to a gene. From germline, CDR1 is SGHTA and CDR2 FQGNSA. The CDR3 spells CASSFATSKEQYF. DNA for the CDR3: TGTGCCAGCAGCTTCGCGACTAGCAAGGAGCAGTACTTC.

The chain employs TRBV7-9 and TRBJ2-5; D possibly corresponds to TRBD2 (5 bases). Germline V gene data show CDR1 as SEHNR and CDR2 as FQNEAQ (reference sequence). Trimming took 3 bases from V and 0 from J, leaving 8 bases between them. The CDR3 covers 14 residues. The CDR3 here is CASSFSGNQETQYF. The CDR3, as DNA: TGTGCCAGCAGCTTTTCGGGGAACCAAGAGACCCAGTACTTC.

V usage is TRBV7-9 and J usage is TRBJ2-3; a weak D match, TRBD2 (5 bases). Trimming took 5 bases from V and 2 from J, leaving 11 bases between them. CDR3 length equals 14 residues. CDR1 SEHNR and CDR2 FQNEAQ come from the germline V gene (reference sequence). In DNA form, the CDR3 reads TGTGCCAGCAGCCGATCGGAGGACACAGATACGCAGTATTTT. Encoded protein: CASSRSEDTDTQYF.

V is TRBV7-6 and J is TRBJ2-7; D is perhaps TRBD1 (6 bases). The CDR3 runs 14 residues. The germline V gene has CDR1 SGHVS and CDR2 FNYEAQ. The V end was cut by 0 bases, the J end by 7 bases, with 13 bases between. In DNA, the CDR3 is TGTGCCAGCAGCTTAGCGCACAGGGCGGGTGAGCAGTACTTC. Translated: CASSLAHRAGEQYF.

This chain uses TRBV27 with TRBJ1-5; D is unresolved. Trimming shortened V by 6 bases and J by 6 bases, and 12 bases separated the two germline ends. The CDR3 loop spans 13 amino acids. Germline CDR1 and CDR2: MNHEY and SMNVEV (reference sequence). CDR3 nucleotides: TGTGCCAGCAGCCGTCAATCGGCTCAGCCCCAGCATTTT. It is translated as CASSRQSAQPQHF.

V gene TRBV24-1 combines with J gene TRBJ1-1; a weak D match, TRBD1 (6 bases). Trimming removed 2 bases at V and 3 bases at J, with 9 bases between. Germline V gene lookup returns CDR1 KGHDR and CDR2 SFDVKD. CDR3 size: 14 residues. CDR3 in amino acids: CATSDSGQYTEAFF. CDR3 DNA: TGTGCCACCAGTGATTCCGGACAGTACACTGAAGCTTTCTTT.

This chain joins TRBV5-8 and TRBJ2-1; D is unresolved. V was shortened by 4 bases and J by 7 bases, with 15 bases between the two germline ends. The CDR3 contains 14 residues. CDR1 and CDR2 from the germline V gene are SGHTS and YDEGEE. CDR3 nucleotides: TGTGCCAGCAGCCTTCGTGGGTCCAGGAATGAGCAGTTCTTC. Amino acid sequence: CASSLRGSRNEQFF.

The rearrangement joins TRBV6-6 to TRBJ2-3; 7 nucleotides match TRBD2. Looked up from germline, CDR1 is MNHNY and CDR2 is SVGAGI (reference sequence). With 0 bases clipped from V and 2 bases from J, the junction kept 5 bases outside the gene matches. This CDR3 comprises 16 residues. The CDR3 is CASSYSGGSITDTQYF. The DNA for the CDR3 is TGTGCCAGCAGTTACTCGGGAGGGTCTATCACAGATACGCAGTATTTT.

This chain links TRBV28 with TRBJ1-5, with 7 bases matching TRBD1. V trimming: 7 bases; J trimming: 4 bases; junction bases outside the gene matches: 10. CDR1 MDHEN and CDR2 SYDVKM come from the germline V gene. CDR3 size: 15 residues. CDR3 sequence (DNA): TGTGCCAGCACCCACCCGACAGGGTGGAATCAGCCCCAGCATTTT. Translated, it gives CASTHPTGWNQPQHF.

This clone has a single count. The chain links TRBV7-9 to TRBJ2-7, with D unclear. V shed 10 bases and J shed 4 bases, with 11 bases lying between them. The CDR3 is 11 amino acids. Per the germline V gene, CDR1 is SEHNR and CDR2 is FQNEAQ (reference sequence). Here the CDR3 DNA reads TGTGCCACCGAAGTGGGGTACGAGCAGTACTTC. As protein: CATEVGYEQYF.

The chain couples TRBV28 to TRBJ2-2; D is perhaps TRBD2 (5 bases). Trimming removed 3 bases at V and 3 bases at J, with 14 bases between. Germline V gives CDR1 MDHEN, CDR2 SYDVKM. The CDR3 runs to 16 residues. The DNA of the CDR3 is TGTGCCAGCAGTTTTAACTCTCTCGGGGACACCGGGGAGCTGTTTTTT. It translates to CASSFNSLGDTGELFF.

In regard to this clone: The junction departs from the called germline gene at one end, perhaps through a read error. As DNA, the CDR3 is TGTGCCAGCTCAACAACAGGGGGCCAACAGACCCAGTACTTC. This sequence encodes CASSTTGGQQTQYF. V usage is TRBV18 and J usage is TRBJ2-5, with 9 positions matching TRBD1. Germline CDR1 reads KGHSH; CDR2 reads LQKENI. The CDR3 spans 14 residues.

This rearrangement joins TRBV3-1 (or the pseudogene TRBV3-2) to TRBJ2-7, with 7 bases identical to TRBD1. The J segment lost 4 bases and the V segment lost 0 bases, leaving 15 bases of the junction unmatched. CDR1 is LGHDT and CDR2 is YNNKEL in the germline V gene (reference sequence). The CDR3 is 18 amino acids. This CDR3 reads CASSQEARAGGPPYEQYF. CDR3 nucleotides: TGTGCCAGCAGCCAAGAAGCTCGGGCAGGGGGTCCTCCTTACGAGCAGTACTTC.

The chain uses TRBV10-2 and TRBJ1-1; TRBD1 is a possible D gene (5 bases). Germline V gene lookup returns CDR1 WSHSY and CDR2 SAAADI. The CDR3 is made up of 13 amino acids. V shed 6 bases and J shed 2 bases, with 10 bases lying between them. The CDR3 here is CASRAGSNTEAFF. The CDR3 DNA sequence: TGCGCCAGCAGGGCAGGGTCAAACACTGAAGCTTTCTTT.

This rearrangement joins TRBV5-8 to TRBJ2-2, with 8 bases fitting TRBD1. The length of the CDR3 is 15 residues. The junction had 5 bases not matched to a gene; V was cut back by 2 bases and J by 5 bases. Per germline, CDR1 SGHTS and CDR2 YDEGEE. CDR3 DNA sequence: TGTGCCAGCAGCTTTAGGACAGGGAAAACCGGGGAGCTGTTTTTT. Protein: CASSFRTGKTGELFF.

V is TRBV7-6 and J is TRBJ2-2, with TRBD2 identical over 8 bases. This CDR3 region has 16 residues. Per the germline V gene, CDR1 is SGHVS and CDR2 is FNYEAQ. Trimming cost V 5 bases and J 7 bases; bases outside gene matches: 12. CDR3: CASSTRGLVGYGELFF. As DNA, the CDR3 is TGTGCCAGCAGCACGCGGGGACTAGTTGGGTACGGGGAGCTGTTTTTT.

The J gene is TRBJ1-1, the V gene TRBV7-2; TRBD1 is a possible D gene (6 bases). The V and J ends lost 5 bases and 1 base respectively, with 11 bases between them. The CDR3 has 14 residues. Per germline, CDR1 SGHTA and CDR2 FQGNSA. As DNA, the CDR3 is TGTGCCAGCAGCCAACAGGGTACGAACACTGAAGCTTTCTTT. Amino acid sequence: CASSQQGTNTEAFF. Full variable domain (remainder filled in from reference TRBV7-2 and TRBJ1-1): GAGVSQSPSNKVTEKGKDVELRCDPISGHTALYWYRQSLGQGLEFLIYFQGNSAPDKSGLPSDRFSAERTGGSVSTLTIQRTQQEDSAVYLCASSQQGTNTEAFFGQGTRLTVV.

The chain links TRBV2 to TRBJ2-4; TRBD1 matches at 10 bases. CDR3 length: 16 residues. V shed 10 bases and J 0 bases; nucleotides not matched to a gene: 9. Germline values: CDR1 SNHLY, CDR2 FYNNEI. The CDR3 sequence is CATSRGTGVAKNIQYF. The CDR3, as DNA: TGTGCCACCAGCAGAGGGACAGGGGTAGCCAAAAACATTCAGTACTTC.

V gene TRBV3-1 (or the pseudogene TRBV3-2) combines with J gene TRBJ1-3; D is ambiguous. Germline V gene data show CDR1 as LGHDT and CDR2 as YNNKEL (reference sequence). V was pared by 4 bases and J by 6 bases, with 10 bases between. The CDR3 length is 13 residues. The CDR3 bases are TGTGCCAGCAGCCGGCTGCAGGCAAACACCATATATTTT. Its protein is CASSRLQANTIYF.

The V call is TRBV5-1, the J call TRBJ2-3; 13 positions agree with TRBD2. Germline V gives CDR1 SGHRS, CDR2 YFSETQ. The CDR3 loop spans 19 amino acids. After removal of 4 bases from V and 4 bases from J, the junction contained 15 bases not matched to a gene. The CDR3 spells CASSNLPPTSGRQADTQYF. CDR3 bases: TGCGCCAGCAGCAACCTACCACCGACTAGCGGGAGGCAAGCAGATACGCAGTATTTT. The variable domain in full, with the rest retrieved from reference TRBV5-1 and TRBJ2-3, is KAGVTQTPRYLIKTRGQQVTLSCSPISGHRSVSWYQQTPGQGLQFLFEYFSETQRNKGNFPGRFSGRQFSNSRSEMNVSTLELGDSALYLCASSNLPPTSGRQADTQYFGPGTRLTVL.

CDR3 bases: TGTGCCAGTAAGGAGGGTCTCTCGCCCAACACCGGGGAGCTGTTTTTT. Its protein product is CASKEGLSPNTGELFF. The rearrangement links TRBV19 to TRBJ2-2, with a tentative D call TRBD2 (6 bases). Germline V gene sequence: CDR1 LNHDA, CDR2 SQIVND (reference sequence). The CDR3 has 16 residues. The germline V and J ends were trimmed by 7 bases and 2 bases, with 17 bases remaining between them.

The gene calls are TRBV30 and TRBJ2-2; D not certain. The V gene's germline CDR1 is GTSNPN and CDR2 SVGIG (reference sequence). The CDR3 has 13 amino acids. Trimming shortened V by 4 bases and J by 4 bases, and 10 bases separated the two germline ends. The CDR3 DNA is TGTGCCTGGATGGATCAGCCCACCGGGGAGCTGTTTTTT. Its protein product is CAWMDQPTGELFF.

This clone was observed once. The rearrangement links TRBV6-5 to TRBJ2-7, with TRBD1 identical over 12 bases. CDR1 and CDR2 from the germline V gene are MNHEY and SVGAGI. The CDR3 is 14 amino acids. After removal of 6 bases from V and 4 bases from J, the junction contained 4 bases not matched to a gene. The CDR3 reads CASSRDRGLYEQYF. CDR3 sequence (DNA): TGTGCCAGCAGCCGGGACAGGGGGCTATACGAGCAGTACTTC.

The V gene is TRBV7-9, the J gene TRBJ1-3; tentative D call: TRBD1 (5 bases). V gave up 5 bases and J gave up 0 bases, with 11 bases separating them. Germline CDR1 is SEHNR and CDR2 is FQNEAQ (reference sequence). The CDR3 runs 15 residues. The CDR3 nucleotides read TGTGCCAGCAGCAGAACAGGAGACTCTGGAAACACCATATATTTT. Translation gives CASSRTGDSGNTIYF.

The chain carries TRBV18 and TRBJ1-2; TRBD1 matches 7 bases. Germline V gene lookup returns CDR1 KGHSH and CDR2 LQKENI. Trimming removed 3 bases from V and 11 bases from J; junction bases left unmatched: 9. This CDR3 comprises 13 residues. The CDR3 bases are TGTGCCAGCTCACCTACCAGGGACAGACTTTACACCTTC. Translation gives CASSPTRDRLYTF.

In this sample, this clone turned up once. The chain recombines TRBV14 with TRBJ1-1; D is unclear. CDR3 length: 13 amino acids. Per the germline V gene, CDR1 is SGHDN and CDR2 is FVKESK. Trimming left V 0 bases short and J 8 bases short, with 10 bases between. In DNA form, the CDR3 reads TGTGCCAGCAGCCAAGATACATACCGGGAAGCTTTCTTT. Protein: CASSQDTYREAFF.

Only a few counts were recorded for this clone. The chain links TRBV19 to TRBJ1-1; 9 bases agree with TRBD1. In germline, CDR1 is LNHDA, CDR2 SQIVND (reference sequence). With 8 bases clipped from V and 4 bases from J, the junction kept 8 bases outside the gene matches. This CDR3 has 14 residues. For the CDR3, the DNA is TGTGCCAGTGAAAGACAGGGGGGAGGCACTGAAGCTTTCTTT. Its translation is CASERQGGGTEAFF.

Only a few counts were recorded for this clone. The chain carries TRBV30 and TRBJ2-2; a weak D match, TRBD1 (5 bases). V gave up 3 bases and J gave up 4 bases, with 6 bases separating them. Germline V gene lookup returns CDR1 GTSNPN and CDR2 SVGIG (reference sequence). This CDR3 has 12 residues. CDR3 loop: CAWRGRTGELFF. CDR3 nucleotides: TGTGCCTGGAGGGGGCGCACCGGGGAGCTGTTTTTT.

The rearrangement links TRBV7-9 to TRBJ2-7; D is undetermined. Trimming removed 4 bases from V and 9 bases from J, with 16 bases in between. CDR1 and CDR2 (germline): SEHNR, FQNEAQ (reference sequence). The CDR3 runs to 13 residues. The CDR3 DNA follows: TGTGCCAGCAGCTCCGGTATGGCGTTCGGGCAGTACTTC. Protein: CASSSGMAFGQYF.